Here is one T cell receptor beta chain with its context. Antigen unknown. This sample was taken from a study of regulatory T cells in long-lasting Graves disease. Study details: Over-5-year antithyroid drug use with positive TSH receptor antibodies defined persistent Graves' disease in the study. Study-wide findings and caveats: More public clonotypes were shared by persistent patients (about 3,000) than by new patients (roughly 930).

Construction of the TCR beta libraries employed iRepertoire HTBI primers in conjunction with Arm-PCR of CDR3 regions. TCRdb processed the multiplex PCR reads anew with MiXCR; each CDR3 protein has one entry. The sample holds about 430,000 distinct CDR3 sequences, under 25% seen once. The V gene end was trimmed by 7 bases and the J gene end by 5 bases; junction bases not matched to a gene: 5. The CDR3 runs 14 residues. Germline CDR1 reads MDHEN; CDR2 reads SYDVKM. Time point: persistent/refractory GD, antithyroid drugs over 5 years with positive TRAb. Scientists built the TCR library using RNA that was extracted from PBMCs.

This sequence originates from a female donor with Graves disease. The gene calls are TRBV28 and TRBJ1-5, with 10 nucleotides matching TRBD1. This material consisted of peripheral blood mononuclear cells (PBMCs), taken when the disease was refractory, from a patient treated with antithyroid drugs. Here the CDR3 DNA reads TGTGCCAGCATCCGGGACAGGGGACATCAGCCCCAGCATTTT. It yields the protein CASIRDRGHQPQHF.